This TCR beta chain comes out of a study of blood T cells in healthy people across ages (dated by TCRdb to the mid-2010s). In the study overall: Template switching captured roughly one uniquely barcoded TCR beta cDNA molecule per two T cells in model experiments. Age-related changes in TCR beta repertoire diversity were measured in the study by deep sequencing normalized with unique cDNA molecular identifiers. Donors were grouped into four age groups: young (average about 15 years), middle-aged (roughly 40), aged (around 56) and long-lived (about 82). Donors of different ages were randomly distributed across sequencing lanes to avoid experimental bias. For two donors (one aged 18 to 30 and one aged 80 or older), the study analyzed two additional independent replicas of 1 million unique cDNA reads from the same blood draw. Findings and caveats that apply to the study as a whole: Observed TCR beta diversity correlated strongly with the percentage of naive T cells measured by flow cytometry. Total diversity estimates from one million sequenced T cells were considered lower bounds and underestimates. As age increased, observed TCR beta diversity per million T cells dropped in a roughly linear way, and a significant reduction was already evident by age 40. The long-lived group showed more naive CD4+ T cells, fewer expanded clones and increased TCR diversity than the aged group, suggesting age selection. Donor CMV infection status was unknown, potentially confounding age-related changes in expanded clonotypes. Since profiling was done on bulk unsorted PBMCs, naive and antigen-experienced compartments could not be conclusively compared.

Systemically healthy Caucasian individuals from Russia, approximately 39 in total and aged about 6 to 100 years, were included as donors. Each donor gave ten milliliters of peripheral blood, collected into EDTA-treated Vacutainer tubes. PBMCs were isolated by Ficoll-Paque density-gradient centrifugation, with at least 6 million obtained per sample. Total RNA, at least 6 micrograms per sample, was extracted from PBMCs with Trizol reagent. Naive CD45RAhigh/CD27high T cell percentages were measured by flow cytometry on a PBMC aliquot from every donor. The germline V and J ends show losses of 8 bases and 2 bases respectively, and no gene match explains 17 bases of the junction. CDR1 DFQATT and CDR2 SNEGSKA were looked up in the germline V gene (reference sequence). The CDR3 measures 17 amino acids from cysteine to phenylalanine. Of all the DNA, just the CDR3 is kept, 51 bases in frame from base 1. Library prep was done by 5' RACE. Sequencing was performed on an Illumina HiSeq 2500. The second PCR ran for about 6 to 11 cycles and used a J-beta primer mix along with a sample-barcoded 5' primer. A unique molecular identifier was introduced onto each TCR beta cDNA molecule by a template-switch 5' adaptor carrying 12 random nucleotides. At least 2.5 million CDR3-containing paired-end reads were obtained from each sample. All of the RNA was converted into first-strand cDNA using the Mint cDNA synthesis kit, with a TRBC-specific oligonucleotide serving as the primer. After uracil-DNA glycosylase treatment, a first 18-cycle PCR used universal primers M1SS and BC2_uni_R on all cDNA. The authors processed their data as follows. For normalization, 1 million high-quality reads were randomly selected from each sample, with every read carrying a distinct molecular identifier. Instead of being binned into consensus sequences, reads with shared molecular identifiers were discarded. MiTCR, set to a Q25 quality threshold and the strictest error-elimination algorithm, was used for CDR3 identification, clonotype clustering and error correction. A nonparametric unseen species model using Euler transformation provided a lower-bound estimate of total TCR beta diversity. In-frame beta chains were kept once TCRdb had trimmed the public reads at Q25 with fastp and called clones with MiXCR. Merged by CDR3 protein, the rows form single entries marked with the most common genes and DNA. TCRdb assigned the V and J calls; the authors' analysis was not used. Within this sample are 650,000 or so distinct CDR3 sequences, with over 40% of them counted one time only. The top ten clones comprise less than 15% of the sample.

To note about this clonotype: The antigen this receptor binds is unknown. No much larger clonotype is one base removed from it; base qualities were not supplied.

The chain couples TRBV20-1 to TRBJ2-3; 9 nucleotides in the junction match TRBD1. This receptor was taken from a woman of 80 years or more in good health. The sequencing input was blood. The CDR3 has the sequence CSTTRLRGQGDTDTQYF. The nucleotides are TGCAGTACTACTCGATTGCGGGGACAGGGCGACACAGATACGCAGTATTTT.